This TCR beta chain stems from a study of blood T cell repertoires in COVID-19. Enrollment of patients from Seattle took place during active infection, with longitudinal follow-up. Data came from immunoSEQ multiplex PCR; TCRdb stores just in-frame clones and leaves some out. The sample includes under 250,000 clones, over 75% of them seen just once. Germline lookup yields CDR1 SGDLS and CDR2 YYNGEE. The CDR3 is 15 residues long. V lost 4 bases, J lost 1 base, and 14 bases lay in between. The chain is built from TRBV9 and TRBJ1-2; D unclear. The sequenced material came from peripheral blood. The sequence came from a woman in her 70s with COVID-19, enrolled during active disease. As DNA, the CDR3 is TGTGCCAGCAGCCCCCTCCTGGCCATTAACTATGGCTACACCTTC. Protein sequence: CASSPLLAINYGYTF.